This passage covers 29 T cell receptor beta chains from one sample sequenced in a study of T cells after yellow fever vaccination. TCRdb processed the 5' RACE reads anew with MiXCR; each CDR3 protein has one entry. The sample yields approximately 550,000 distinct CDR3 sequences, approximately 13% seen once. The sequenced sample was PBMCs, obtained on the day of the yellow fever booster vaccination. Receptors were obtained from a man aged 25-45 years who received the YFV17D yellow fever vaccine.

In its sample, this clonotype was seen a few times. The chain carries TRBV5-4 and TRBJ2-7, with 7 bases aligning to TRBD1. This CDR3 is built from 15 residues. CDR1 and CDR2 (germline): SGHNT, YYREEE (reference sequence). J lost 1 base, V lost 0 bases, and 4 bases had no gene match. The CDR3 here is CASSLGHRGSYEQYF. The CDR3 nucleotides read TGTGCCAGCAGCTTGGGACACAGGGGTTCCTACGAGCAGTACTTC.

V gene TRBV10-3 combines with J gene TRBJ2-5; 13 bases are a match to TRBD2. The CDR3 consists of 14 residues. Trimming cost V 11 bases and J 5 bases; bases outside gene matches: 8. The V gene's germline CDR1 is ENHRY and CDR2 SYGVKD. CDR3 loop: CASSTSGRSETQYF. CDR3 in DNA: TGTGCCTCTTCGACTAGCGGGAGGTCGGAGACCCAGTACTTC.

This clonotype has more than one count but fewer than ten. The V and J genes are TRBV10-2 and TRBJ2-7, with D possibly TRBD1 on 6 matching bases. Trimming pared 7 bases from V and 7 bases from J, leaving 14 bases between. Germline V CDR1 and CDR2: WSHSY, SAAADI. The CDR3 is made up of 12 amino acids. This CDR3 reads CASNPGAGEQYF. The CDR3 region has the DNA TGCGCCAGCAATCCAGGGGCCGGGGAGCAGTACTTC.

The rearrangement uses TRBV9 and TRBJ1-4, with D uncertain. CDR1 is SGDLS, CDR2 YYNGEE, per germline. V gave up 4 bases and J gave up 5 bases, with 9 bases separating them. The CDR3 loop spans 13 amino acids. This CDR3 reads CASSPGLNEKLFF. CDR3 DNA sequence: TGTGCCAGCAGCCCGGGATTGAATGAAAAACTGTTTTTT.

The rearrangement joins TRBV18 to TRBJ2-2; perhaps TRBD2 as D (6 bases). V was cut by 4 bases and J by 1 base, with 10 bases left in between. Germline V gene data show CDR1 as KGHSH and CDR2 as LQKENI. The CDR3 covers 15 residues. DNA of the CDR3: TGTGCCAGCTCACAGGAGGGCCTGAACACCGGGGAGCTGTTTTTT. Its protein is CASSQEGLNTGELFF.

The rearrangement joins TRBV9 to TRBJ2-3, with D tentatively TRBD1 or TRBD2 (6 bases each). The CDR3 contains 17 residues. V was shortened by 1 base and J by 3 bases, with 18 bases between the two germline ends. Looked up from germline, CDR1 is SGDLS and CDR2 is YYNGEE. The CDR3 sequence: CASSVSLSEGGTDTQYF. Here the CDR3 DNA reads TGTGCCAGCAGCGTATCCTTGAGTGAGGGGGGAACAGATACGCAGTATTTT.

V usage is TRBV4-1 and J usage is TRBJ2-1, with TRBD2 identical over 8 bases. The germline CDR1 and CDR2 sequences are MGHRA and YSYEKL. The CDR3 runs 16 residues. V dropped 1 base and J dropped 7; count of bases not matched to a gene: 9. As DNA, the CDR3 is TGCGCCAGCAGCCAAGTAGCGGGATGGGGTGTTAATGAGCAGTTCTTC. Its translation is CASSQVAGWGVNEQFF.

The CDR3 sequence is CSASYRNEKLFF. In DNA form, the CDR3 reads TGCAGTGCAAGTTACAGAAATGAAAAACTGTTTTTT. The chain joins TRBV20-1 to TRBJ1-4; D is uncertain. This CDR3 contains 12 residues. Germline-derived CDR1 and CDR2 are DFQATT and SNEGSKA (reference sequence). The V end lost 6 bases, the J end lost 5 bases, and 10 bases lay between the germline ends.

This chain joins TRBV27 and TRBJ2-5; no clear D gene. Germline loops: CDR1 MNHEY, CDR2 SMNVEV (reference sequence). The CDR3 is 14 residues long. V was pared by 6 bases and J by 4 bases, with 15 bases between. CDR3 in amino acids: CASSHAGVAETQYF. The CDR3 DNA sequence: TGTGCCAGCAGCCATGCTGGGGTAGCAGAGACCCAGTACTTC.

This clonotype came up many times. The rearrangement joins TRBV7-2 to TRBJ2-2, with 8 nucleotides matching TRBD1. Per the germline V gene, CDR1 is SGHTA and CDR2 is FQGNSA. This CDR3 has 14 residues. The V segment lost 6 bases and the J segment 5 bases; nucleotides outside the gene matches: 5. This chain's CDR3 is CASRTQGGTGELFF. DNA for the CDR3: TGTGCCAGCAGAACACAGGGGGGAACCGGGGAGCTGTTTTTT. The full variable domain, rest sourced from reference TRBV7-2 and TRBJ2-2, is GAGVSQSPSNKVTEKGKDVELRCDPISGHTALYWYRQSLGQGLEFLIYFQGNSAPDKSGLPSDRFSAERTGGSVSTLTIQRTQQEDSAVYLCASRTQGGTGELFFGEGSRLTVL.

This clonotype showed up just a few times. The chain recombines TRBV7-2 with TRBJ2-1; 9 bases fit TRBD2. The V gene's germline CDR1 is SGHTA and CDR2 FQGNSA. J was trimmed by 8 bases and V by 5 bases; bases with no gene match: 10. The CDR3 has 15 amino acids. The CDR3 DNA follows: TGTGCCAGCAGCCTAGGGACTAGCCTCCGTGATGAGCAGTTCTTC. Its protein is CASSLGTSLRDEQFF.

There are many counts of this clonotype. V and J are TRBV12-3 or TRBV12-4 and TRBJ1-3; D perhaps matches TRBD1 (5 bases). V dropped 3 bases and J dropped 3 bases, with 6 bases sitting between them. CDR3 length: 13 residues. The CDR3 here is CASSFQGGNTIYF. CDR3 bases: TGTGCCAGCAGTTTCCAGGGTGGAAACACCATATATTTT.

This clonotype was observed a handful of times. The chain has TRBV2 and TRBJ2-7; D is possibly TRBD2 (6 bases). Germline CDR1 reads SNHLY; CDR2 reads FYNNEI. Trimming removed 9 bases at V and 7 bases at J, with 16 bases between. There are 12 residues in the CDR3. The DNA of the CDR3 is TGTGCCAGGGGGACGGAGGGCGGGGAGCAGTACTTC. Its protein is CARGTEGGEQYF.

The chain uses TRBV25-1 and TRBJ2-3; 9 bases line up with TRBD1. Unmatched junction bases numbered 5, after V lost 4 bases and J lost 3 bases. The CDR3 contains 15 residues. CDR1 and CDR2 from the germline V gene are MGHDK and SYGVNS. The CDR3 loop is CASSALGQGTDTQYF. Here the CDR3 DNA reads TGTGCCAGCAGTGCCCTGGGACAGGGTACAGATACGCAGTATTTT.

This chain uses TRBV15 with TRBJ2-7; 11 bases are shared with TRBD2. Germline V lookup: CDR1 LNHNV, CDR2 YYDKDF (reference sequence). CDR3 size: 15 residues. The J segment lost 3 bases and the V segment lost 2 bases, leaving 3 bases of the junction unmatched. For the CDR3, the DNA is TGTGCCACCAGCAGACTAGCGGGAGGTCTCTACGAGCAGTACTTC. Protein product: CATSRLAGGLYEQYF.

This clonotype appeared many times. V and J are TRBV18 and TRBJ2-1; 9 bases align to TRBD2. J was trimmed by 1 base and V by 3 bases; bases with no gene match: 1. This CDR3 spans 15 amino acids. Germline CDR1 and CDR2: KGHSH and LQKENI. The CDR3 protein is CASSPLAGSYNEQFF. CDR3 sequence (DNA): TGTGCCAGCTCACCGCTAGCGGGATCCTACAATGAGCAGTTCTTC.

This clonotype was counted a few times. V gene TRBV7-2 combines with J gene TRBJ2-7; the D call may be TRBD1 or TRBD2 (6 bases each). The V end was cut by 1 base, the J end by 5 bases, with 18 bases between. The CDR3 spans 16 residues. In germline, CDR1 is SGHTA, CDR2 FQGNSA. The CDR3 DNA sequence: TGTGCCAGCAGCTTAGTTTACGGGGGCGCTGGCCACGAGCAGTACTTC. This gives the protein CASSLVYGGAGHEQYF.

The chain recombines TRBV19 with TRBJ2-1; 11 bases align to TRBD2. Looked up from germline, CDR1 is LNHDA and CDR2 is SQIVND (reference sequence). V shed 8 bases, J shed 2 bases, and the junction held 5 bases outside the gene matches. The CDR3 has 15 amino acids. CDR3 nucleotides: TGTGCCAGTCGACTAGCGGGAACCACCTACAATGAGCAGTTCTTC. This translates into CASRLAGTTYNEQFF.

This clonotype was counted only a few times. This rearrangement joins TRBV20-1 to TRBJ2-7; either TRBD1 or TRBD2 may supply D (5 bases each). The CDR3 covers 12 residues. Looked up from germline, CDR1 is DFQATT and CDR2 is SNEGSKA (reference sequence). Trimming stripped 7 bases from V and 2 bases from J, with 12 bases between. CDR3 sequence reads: CSVRDAAYEQYF. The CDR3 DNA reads TGCAGTGTCCGGGACGCCGCCTACGAGCAGTACTTC.

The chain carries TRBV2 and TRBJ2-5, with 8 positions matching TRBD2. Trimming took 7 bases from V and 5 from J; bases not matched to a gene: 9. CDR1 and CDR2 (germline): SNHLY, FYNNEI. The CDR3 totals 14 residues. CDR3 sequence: CASTMGLGGETQYF. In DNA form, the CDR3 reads TGTGCCAGCACGATGGGACTAGGGGGGGAGACCCAGTACTTC.

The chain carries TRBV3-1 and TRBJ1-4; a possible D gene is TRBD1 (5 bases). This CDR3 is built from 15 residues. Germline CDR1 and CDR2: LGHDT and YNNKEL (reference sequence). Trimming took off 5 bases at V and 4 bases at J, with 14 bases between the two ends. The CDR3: CASSSHDSRNEKLFF. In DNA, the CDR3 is TGTGCCAGCAGCTCGCACGACAGCCGTAATGAAAAACTGTTTTTT.

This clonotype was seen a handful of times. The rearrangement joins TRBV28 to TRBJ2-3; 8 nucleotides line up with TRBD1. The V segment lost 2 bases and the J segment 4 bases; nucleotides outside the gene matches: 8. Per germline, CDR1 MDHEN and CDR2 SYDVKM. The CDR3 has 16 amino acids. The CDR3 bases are TGTGCCAGCAGTTTACCCGGACAGGGAGTACCAGATACGCAGTATTTT. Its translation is CASSLPGQGVPDTQYF.

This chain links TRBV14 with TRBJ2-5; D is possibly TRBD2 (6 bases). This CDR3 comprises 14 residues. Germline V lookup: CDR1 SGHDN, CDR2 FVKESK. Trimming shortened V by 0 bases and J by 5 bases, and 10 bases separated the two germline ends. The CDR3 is CASSQEGGWETQYF. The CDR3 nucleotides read TGTGCCAGCAGCCAAGAAGGAGGGTGGGAGACCCAGTACTTC.

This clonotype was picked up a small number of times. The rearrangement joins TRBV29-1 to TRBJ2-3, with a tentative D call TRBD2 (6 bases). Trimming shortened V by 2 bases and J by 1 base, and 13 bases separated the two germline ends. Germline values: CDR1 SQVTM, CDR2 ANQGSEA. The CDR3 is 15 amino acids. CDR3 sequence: CSVERRVTGTDTQYF. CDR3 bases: TGCAGCGTTGAAAGGAGGGTTACGGGCACAGATACGCAGTATTTT.

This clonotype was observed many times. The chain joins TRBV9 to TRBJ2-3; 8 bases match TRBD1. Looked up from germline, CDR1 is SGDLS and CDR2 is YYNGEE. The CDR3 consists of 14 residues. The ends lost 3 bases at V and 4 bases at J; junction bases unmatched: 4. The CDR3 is CASSAGQGPDTQYF. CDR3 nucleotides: TGTGCCAGCAGCGCCGGACAGGGACCAGATACGCAGTATTTT.

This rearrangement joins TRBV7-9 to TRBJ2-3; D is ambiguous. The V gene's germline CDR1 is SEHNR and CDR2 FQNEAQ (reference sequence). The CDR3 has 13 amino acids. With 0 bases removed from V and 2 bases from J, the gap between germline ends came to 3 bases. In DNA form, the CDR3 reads TGTGCCAGCAGCTTAGCCGCCACAGATACGCAGTATTTT. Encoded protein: CASSLAATDTQYF.

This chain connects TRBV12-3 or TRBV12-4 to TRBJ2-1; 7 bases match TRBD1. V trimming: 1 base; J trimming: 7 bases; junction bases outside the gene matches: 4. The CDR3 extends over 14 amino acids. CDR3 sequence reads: CASSLGQGENEQFF. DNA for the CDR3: TGTGCCAGCAGTTTAGGGCAGGGGGAAAATGAGCAGTTCTTC.

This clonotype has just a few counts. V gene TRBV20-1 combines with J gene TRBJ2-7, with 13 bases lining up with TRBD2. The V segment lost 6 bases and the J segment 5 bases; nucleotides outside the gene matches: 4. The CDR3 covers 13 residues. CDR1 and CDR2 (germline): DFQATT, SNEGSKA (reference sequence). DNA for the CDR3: TGCAGTGCGCGGACTAGCGGGAGAAACGAGCAGTACTTC. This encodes CSARTSGRNEQYF.

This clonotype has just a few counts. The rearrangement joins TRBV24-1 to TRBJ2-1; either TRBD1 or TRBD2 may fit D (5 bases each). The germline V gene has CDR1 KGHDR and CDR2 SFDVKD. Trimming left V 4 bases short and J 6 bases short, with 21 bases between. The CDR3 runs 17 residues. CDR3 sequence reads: CATSEDHGTPKPNEQFF. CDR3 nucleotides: TGTGCCACCAGTGAGGACCACGGGACGCCAAAACCCAATGAGCAGTTCTTC.